This entry features one TCR beta chain sequence. The antigen remains unidentified. Produced via immunoSEQ multiplex PCR; TCRdb's table is partial and in-frame only. The table records about 820,000 clones, 80% to 95% of them present only once. Naive CD8 isolation took CD45RO-negative cells positively selected for CCR7 and excluded terminally differentiated effector memory CD45RA+ cells. Per the germline V gene, CDR1 is SQVTM and CDR2 is ANQGSEA. Trimming shortened V by 6 bases and J by 7 bases, and 13 bases separated the two germline ends. The CDR3 is made up of 11 amino acids. This record comes from a study of shared clonotypes between healthy human individuals. Study results and limitations: Incomplete sequencing of sorted subsets was indicated by rarefaction despite large depth.

The sequence derives from a young man in good health. The sample taken for sequencing was naive CD8+ T cells sorted from blood. The rearrangement uses TRBV29-1 and TRBJ2-7, with unresolved D. The CDR3 sequence: CSVQRVGEQYF. The CDR3 DNA sequence: TGCAGCGTCCAACGGGTGGGTGAGCAGTACTTC.